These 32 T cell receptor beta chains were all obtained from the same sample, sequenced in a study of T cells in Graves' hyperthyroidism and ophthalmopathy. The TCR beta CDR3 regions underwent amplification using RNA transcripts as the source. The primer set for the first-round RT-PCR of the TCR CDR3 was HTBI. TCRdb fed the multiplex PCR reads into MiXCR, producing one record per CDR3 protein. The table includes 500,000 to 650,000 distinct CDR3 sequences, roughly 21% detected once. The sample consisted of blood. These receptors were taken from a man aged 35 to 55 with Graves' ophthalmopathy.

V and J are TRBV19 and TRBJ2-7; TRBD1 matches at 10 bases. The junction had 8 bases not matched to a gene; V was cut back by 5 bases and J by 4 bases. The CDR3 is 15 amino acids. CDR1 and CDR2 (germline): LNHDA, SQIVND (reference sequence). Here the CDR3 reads CASSPSGQGLYEQYF. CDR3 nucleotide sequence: TGTGCCAGTAGTCCGTCGGGACAGGGGCTTTACGAGCAGTACTTC.

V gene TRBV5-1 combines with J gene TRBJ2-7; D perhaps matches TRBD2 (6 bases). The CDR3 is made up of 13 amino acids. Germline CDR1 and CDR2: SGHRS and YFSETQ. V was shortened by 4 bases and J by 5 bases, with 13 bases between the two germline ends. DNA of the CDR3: TGCGCCAGCAGCACTTCCGGGAGACACGAGCAGTACTTC. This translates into CASSTSGRHEQYF. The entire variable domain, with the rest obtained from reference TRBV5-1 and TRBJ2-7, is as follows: KAGVTQTPRYLIKTRGQQVTLSCSPISGHRSVSWYQQTPGQGLQFLFEYFSETQRNKGNFPGRFSGRQFSNSRSEMNVSTLELGDSALYLCASSTSGRHEQYFGPGTRLTVT.

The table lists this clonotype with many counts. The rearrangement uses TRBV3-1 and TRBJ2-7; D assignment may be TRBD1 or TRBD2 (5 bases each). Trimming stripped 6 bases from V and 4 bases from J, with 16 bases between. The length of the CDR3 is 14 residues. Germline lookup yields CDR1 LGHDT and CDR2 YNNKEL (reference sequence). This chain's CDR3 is CASSRDPAAYEQYF. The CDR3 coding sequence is TGTGCCAGCAGTCGGGACCCCGCGGCATACGAGCAGTACTTC.

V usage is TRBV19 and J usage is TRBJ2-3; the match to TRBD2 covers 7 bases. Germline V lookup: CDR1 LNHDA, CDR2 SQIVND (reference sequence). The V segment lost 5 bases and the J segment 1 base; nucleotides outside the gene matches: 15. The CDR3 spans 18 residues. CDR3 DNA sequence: TGTGCCAGTAGTGTCCCCCACGGACTAGGCGGGGGCACAGATACGCAGTATTTT. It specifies CASSVPHGLGGGTDTQYF.

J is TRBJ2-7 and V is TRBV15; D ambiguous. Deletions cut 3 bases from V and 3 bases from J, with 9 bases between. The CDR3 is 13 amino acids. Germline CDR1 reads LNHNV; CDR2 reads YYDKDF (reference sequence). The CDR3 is CATSSQQVYEQYF. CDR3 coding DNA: TGTGCCACCAGCAGCCAGCAGGTCTACGAGCAGTACTTC.

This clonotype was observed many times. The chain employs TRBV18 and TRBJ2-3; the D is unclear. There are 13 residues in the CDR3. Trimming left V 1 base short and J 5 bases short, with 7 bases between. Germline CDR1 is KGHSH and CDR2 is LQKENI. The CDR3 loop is CASSPRLVDTQYF. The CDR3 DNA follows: TGTGCCAGCTCACCACGTCTCGTAGATACGCAGTATTTT.

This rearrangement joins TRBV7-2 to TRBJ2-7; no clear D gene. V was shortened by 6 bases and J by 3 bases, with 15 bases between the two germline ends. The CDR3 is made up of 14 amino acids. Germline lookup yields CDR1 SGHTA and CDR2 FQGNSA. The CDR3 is CASRREFPYYEQYF. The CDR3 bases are TGTGCCAGCAGAAGGGAATTCCCCTACTACGAGCAGTACTTC.

Here the CDR3 reads CATTGIATNEKLFF. CDR3 coding DNA: TGTGCCACCACAGGGATTGCAACTAATGAAAAACTGTTTTTT. The chain uses TRBV19 and TRBJ1-4; possible D gene TRBD1, 6 bases. This CDR3 comprises 14 residues. The V gene lost 10 bases and the J gene lost 0 bases, with 12 bases spanning the gap. CDR1 is LNHDA and CDR2 is SQIVND in the germline V gene (reference sequence).

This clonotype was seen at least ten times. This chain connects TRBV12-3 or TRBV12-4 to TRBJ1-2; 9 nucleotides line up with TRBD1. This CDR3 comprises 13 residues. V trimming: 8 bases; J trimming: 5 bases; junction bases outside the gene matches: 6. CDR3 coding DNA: TGTGCCAGCTTCGACAGGGGGAGATATGGCTACACCTTC. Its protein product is CASFDRGRYGYTF.

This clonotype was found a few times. The CDR3 sequence is CASSLRGPTTDTQYF. The CDR3 region has the DNA TGTGCCAGCAGCTTAAGGGGGCCCACCACAGATACGCAGTATTTT. The chain combines TRBV11-2 with TRBJ2-3; 7 bases align to TRBD1. Germline values: CDR1 SGHAT, CDR2 FQNNGV. With V trimmed by 2 bases and J by 2 bases, 4 bases remained unmatched. The CDR3 length is 15 residues.

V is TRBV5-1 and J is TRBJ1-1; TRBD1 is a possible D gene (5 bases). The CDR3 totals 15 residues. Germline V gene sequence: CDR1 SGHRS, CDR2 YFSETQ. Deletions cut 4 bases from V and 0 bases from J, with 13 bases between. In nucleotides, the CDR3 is TGCGCCAGCAGCCCCCGACCGGGACTGAACACTGAAGCTTTCTTT. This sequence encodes CASSPRPGLNTEAFF.

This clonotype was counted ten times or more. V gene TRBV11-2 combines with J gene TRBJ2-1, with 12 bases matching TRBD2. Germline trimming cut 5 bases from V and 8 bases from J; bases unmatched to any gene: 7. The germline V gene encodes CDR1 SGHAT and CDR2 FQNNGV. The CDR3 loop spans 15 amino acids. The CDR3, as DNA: TGTGCCAGCAGCCAACTAGCGGGGGGCTTAGATGAGCAGTTCTTC. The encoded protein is CASSQLAGGLDEQFF.

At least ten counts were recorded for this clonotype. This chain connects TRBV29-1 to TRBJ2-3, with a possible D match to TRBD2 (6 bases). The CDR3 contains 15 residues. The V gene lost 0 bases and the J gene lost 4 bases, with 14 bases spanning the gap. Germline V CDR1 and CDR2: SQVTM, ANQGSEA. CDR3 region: CSVEDRGRRPDTQYF. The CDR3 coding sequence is TGCAGCGTTGAAGATCGGGGGAGACGGCCAGATACGCAGTATTTT.

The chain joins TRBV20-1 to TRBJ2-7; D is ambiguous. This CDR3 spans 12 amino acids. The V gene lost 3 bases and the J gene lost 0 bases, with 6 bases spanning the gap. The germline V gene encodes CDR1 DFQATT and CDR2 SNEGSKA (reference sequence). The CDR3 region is CSARESSYEQYF. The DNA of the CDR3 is TGCAGTGCTAGGGAATCCTCCTACGAGCAGTACTTC.

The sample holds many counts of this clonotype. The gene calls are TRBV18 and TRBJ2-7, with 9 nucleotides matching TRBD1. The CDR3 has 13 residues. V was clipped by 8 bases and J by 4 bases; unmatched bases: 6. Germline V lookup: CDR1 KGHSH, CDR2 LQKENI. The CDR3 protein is CASSRDRAYEQYF. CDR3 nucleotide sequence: TGTGCCAGCAGTCGGGACAGGGCTTACGAGCAGTACTTC.

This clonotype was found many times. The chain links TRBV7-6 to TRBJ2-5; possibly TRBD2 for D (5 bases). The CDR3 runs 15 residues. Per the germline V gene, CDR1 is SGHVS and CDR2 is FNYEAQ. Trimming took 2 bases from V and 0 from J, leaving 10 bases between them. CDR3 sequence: CASSLLASNQETQYF. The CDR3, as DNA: TGTGCCAGCAGCTTATTAGCGTCGAACCAAGAGACCCAGTACTTC. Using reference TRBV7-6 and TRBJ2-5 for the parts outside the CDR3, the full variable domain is GAGVSQSPRYKVTKRGQDVALRCDPISGHVSLYWYRQALGQGPEFLTYFNYEAQQDKSGLPNDRFSAERPEGSISTLTIQRTEQRDSAMYRCASSLLASNQETQYFGPGTRLLVL.

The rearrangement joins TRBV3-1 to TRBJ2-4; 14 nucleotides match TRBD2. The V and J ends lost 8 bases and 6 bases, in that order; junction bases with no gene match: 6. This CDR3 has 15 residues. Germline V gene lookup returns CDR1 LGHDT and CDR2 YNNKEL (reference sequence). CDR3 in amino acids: CASGFGLAGGNIQYF. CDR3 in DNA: TGTGCCAGCGGGTTTGGACTAGCGGGAGGAAACATTCAGTACTTC.

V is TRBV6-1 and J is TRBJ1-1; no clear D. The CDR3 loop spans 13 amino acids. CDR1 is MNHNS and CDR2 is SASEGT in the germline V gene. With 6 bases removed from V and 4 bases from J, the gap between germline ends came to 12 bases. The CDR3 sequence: CASSHKGGTEAFF. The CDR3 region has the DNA TGTGCCAGCAGCCATAAAGGAGGCACTGAAGCTTTCTTT.

The CDR3, as DNA: TGTGCCTGGGGGACTAGCGGTGGGACAGATACGCAGTATTTT. Protein product: CAWGTSGGTDTQYF. The chain carries TRBV30 and TRBJ2-3; 11 bases fit TRBD2. There are 14 residues in the CDR3. V shed 5 bases, J shed 3 bases, and the junction held 4 bases outside the gene matches. CDR1 and CDR2 from the germline V gene are GTSNPN and SVGIG (reference sequence).

The CDR3 DNA sequence: TGCGCCAGCAGCCAGGGACAGGGAATGGCTTTCTTT. This encodes CASSQGQGMAFF. The V gene is TRBV5-1, the J gene TRBJ1-1; 9 bases agree with TRBD1. The CDR3 length is 12 residues. CDR1 is SGHRS and CDR2 is YFSETQ in the germline V gene. Trimming removed 4 bases from V and 11 bases from J; junction bases left unmatched: 6. Together with reference TRBV5-1 and TRBJ1-1, the CDR3 gives the full variable domain: KAGVTQTPRYLIKTRGQQVTLSCSPISGHRSVSWYQQTPGQGLQFLFEYFSETQRNKGNFPGRFSGRQFSNSRSEMNVSTLELGDSALYLCASSQGQGMAFFGQGTRLTVV.

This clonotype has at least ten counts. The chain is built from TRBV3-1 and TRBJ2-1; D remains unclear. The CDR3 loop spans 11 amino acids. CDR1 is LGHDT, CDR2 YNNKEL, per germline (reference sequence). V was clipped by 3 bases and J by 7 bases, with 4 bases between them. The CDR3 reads CASSQGNEQFF. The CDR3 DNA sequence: TGTGCCAGCAGCCAGGGAAATGAGCAGTTCTTC.

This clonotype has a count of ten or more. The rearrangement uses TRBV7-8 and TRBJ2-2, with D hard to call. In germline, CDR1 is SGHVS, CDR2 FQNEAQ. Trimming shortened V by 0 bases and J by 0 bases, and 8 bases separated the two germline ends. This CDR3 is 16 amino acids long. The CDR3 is CASSLAITPNTGELFF. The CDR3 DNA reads TGTGCCAGCAGCTTAGCCATAACCCCGAACACCGGGGAGCTGTTTTTT.

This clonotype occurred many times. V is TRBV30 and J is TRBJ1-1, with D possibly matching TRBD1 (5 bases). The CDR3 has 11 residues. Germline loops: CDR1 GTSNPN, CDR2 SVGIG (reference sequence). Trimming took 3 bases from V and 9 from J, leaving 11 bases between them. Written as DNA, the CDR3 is TGTGCCTGGAGCGACGAGGGGCAAGCTTTCTTT. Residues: CAWSDEGQAFF.

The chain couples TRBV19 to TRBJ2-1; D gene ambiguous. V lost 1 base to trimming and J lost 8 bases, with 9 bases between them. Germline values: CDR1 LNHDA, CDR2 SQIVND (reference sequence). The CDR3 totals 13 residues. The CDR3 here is CASSIVYDDEQFF. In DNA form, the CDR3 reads TGTGCCAGTAGTATAGTCTATGATGATGAGCAGTTCTTC.

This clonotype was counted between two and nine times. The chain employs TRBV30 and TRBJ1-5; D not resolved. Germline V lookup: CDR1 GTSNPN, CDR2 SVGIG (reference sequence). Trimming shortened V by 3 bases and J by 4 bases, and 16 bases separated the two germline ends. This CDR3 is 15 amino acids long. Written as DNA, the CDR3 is TGTGCCTGGAGCCCCACGGCTGGGAGGAATCAGCCCCAGCATTTT. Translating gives CAWSPTAGRNQPQHF.

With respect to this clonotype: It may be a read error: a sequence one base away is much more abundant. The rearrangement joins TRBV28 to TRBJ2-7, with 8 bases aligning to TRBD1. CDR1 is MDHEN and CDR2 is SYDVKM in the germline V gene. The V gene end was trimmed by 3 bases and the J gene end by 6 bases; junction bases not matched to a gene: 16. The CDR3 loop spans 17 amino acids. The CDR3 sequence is CASSFAGGASYQGEQYF. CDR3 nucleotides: TGTGCCAGCAGTTTCGCAGGGGGCGCGTCGTATCAGGGCGAGCAGTACTTC.

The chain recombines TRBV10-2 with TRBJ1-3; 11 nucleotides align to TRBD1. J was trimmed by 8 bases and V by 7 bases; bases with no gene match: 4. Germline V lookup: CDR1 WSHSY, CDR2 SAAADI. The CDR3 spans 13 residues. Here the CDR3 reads CASKDRGRHTIYF. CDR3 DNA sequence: TGCGCCAGCAAGGACAGGGGGCGACACACCATATATTTT.

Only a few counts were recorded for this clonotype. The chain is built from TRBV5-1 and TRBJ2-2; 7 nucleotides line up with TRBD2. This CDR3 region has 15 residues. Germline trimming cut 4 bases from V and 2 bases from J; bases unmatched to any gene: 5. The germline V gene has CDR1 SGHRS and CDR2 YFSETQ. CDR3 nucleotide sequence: TGCGCCAGCAGCGTGATAGCGGGCAACACCGGGGAGCTGTTTTTT. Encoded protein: CASSVIAGNTGELFF. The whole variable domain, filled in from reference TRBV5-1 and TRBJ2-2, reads KAGVTQTPRYLIKTRGQQVTLSCSPISGHRSVSWYQQTPGQGLQFLFEYFSETQRNKGNFPGRFSGRQFSNSRSEMNVSTLELGDSALYLCASSVIAGNTGELFFGEGSRLTVL.

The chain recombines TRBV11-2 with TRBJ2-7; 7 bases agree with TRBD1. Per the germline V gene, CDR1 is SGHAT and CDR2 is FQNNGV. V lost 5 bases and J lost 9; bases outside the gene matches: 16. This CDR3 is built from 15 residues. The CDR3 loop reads CASSVGTVSYEGQYF. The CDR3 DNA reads TGTGCCAGCAGCGTTGGGACAGTGTCCTACGAAGGGCAGTACTTC. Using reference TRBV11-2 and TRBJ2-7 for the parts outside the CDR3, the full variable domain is EAGVAQSPRYKIIEKRQSVAFWCNPISGHATLYWYQQILGQGPKLLIQFQNNGVVDDSQLPKDRFSAERLKGVDSTLKIQPAKLEDSAVYLCASSVGTVSYEGQYFGPGTRLTVT.

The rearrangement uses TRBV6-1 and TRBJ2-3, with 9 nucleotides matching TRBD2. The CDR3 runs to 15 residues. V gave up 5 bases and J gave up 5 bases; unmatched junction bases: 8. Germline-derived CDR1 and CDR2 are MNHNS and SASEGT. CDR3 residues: CASSYAAGGGDTQYF. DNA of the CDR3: TGTGCCAGCAGTTACGCGGCGGGAGGGGGAGATACGCAGTATTTT.

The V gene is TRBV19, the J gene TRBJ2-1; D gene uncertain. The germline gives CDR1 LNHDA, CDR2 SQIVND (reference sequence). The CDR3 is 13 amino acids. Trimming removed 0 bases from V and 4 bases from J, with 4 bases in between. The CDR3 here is CASSIDKYNEQFF. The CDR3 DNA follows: TGTGCCAGTAGTATAGATAAGTACAATGAGCAGTTCTTC. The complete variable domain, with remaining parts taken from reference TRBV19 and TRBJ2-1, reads DGGITQSPKYLFRKEGQNVTLSCEQNLNHDAMYWYRQDPGQGLRLIYYSQIVNDFQKGDIAEGYSVSREKKESFPLTVTSAQKNPTAFYLCASSIDKYNEQFFGPGTRLTVL.

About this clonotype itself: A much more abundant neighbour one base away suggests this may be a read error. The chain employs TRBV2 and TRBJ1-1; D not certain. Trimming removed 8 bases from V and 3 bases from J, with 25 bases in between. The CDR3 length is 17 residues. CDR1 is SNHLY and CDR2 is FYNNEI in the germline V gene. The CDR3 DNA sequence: TGTGCCAGCGGTCCTCTGATCCGGGGTCTCGGGGACACTGAAGCTTTCTTT. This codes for CASGPLIRGLGDTEAFF.